This T cell receptor beta chain was identified during a study of PD-1 blockade in classical Hodgkin lymphoma. Study at large: The patients were dosed with nivolumab 3 mg/kg, infused intravenously every 2 weeks.

The V and J ends lost 4 bases and 5 bases respectively, with 18 bases between them. The CDR3 loop spans 15 amino acids. Germline CDR1 and CDR2: SGHRS and YFSETQ. General observations from the study: Newly diagnosed patients were reported to exhibit reduced baseline TCR diversity relative to healthy donors. Newly diagnosed and completely responding patients shared comparable baseline diversity.

Comment on this clone: Antigen: not known.

This table comes from immunoSEQ multiplex PCR, and its TCRdb copy is limited to in-frame clones, with some not included. The sample has about 86,000 clones, 80% to 90% seen once. Relapses following autologous stem cell transplantation were seen in all patients, with brentuximab vedotin exposure varying. V and J are TRBV5-1 and TRBJ2-5, with a possible D match to TRBD2 (6 bases). The starting material was peripheral blood mononuclear cells (PBMCs), obtained before the second cycle of nivolumab. The TCR sequence derives from a human donor with classical Hodgkin lymphoma. The CDR3 loop is CASSPAGQRTETQYF. The CDR3 bases are TGCGCCAGCAGCCCCGCGGGGCAACGGACGGAGACCCAGTACTTC.